The clone carrying this T cell receptor (beta chain) appeared once. Its target is not known. The data originate from a study of T-cell reconstitution after alpha-beta-depleted transplantation in children. Study-level points and caveats: Approximately two months post-transplant, alpha-beta T cells reportedly originated from several hundred expanded graft clones. Recipient T cells and thymic progenitors that survived gave rise to the high TCRbeta diversity observed at day 60 in some patients. Fresh T-cell production supplied most of the T-cell counts and diversity seen one year after transplant.

There are 14 residues in the CDR3. Trimming took 4 bases from V and 2 from J, leaving 10 bases between them. Germline V gene data show CDR1 as MNHNS and CDR2 as SASEGT. Molecular barcoding with unique molecular identifiers was used for the TCRbeta library. From the PCR reads, TCRdb called clonotypes with MiXCR, one entry per CDR3 protein. Found here are about 300,000 distinct CDR3 sequences, around 7.3% of them singletons; the top ten hold approximately 9.6%. V usage is TRBV6-1 and J usage is TRBJ2-3, with D uncertain. The TCR was taken from a female patient aged 2-9 years who had a stem cell transplant for Fanconi anemia, so the T cells may come from the graft donor. The sequences come from peripheral blood, collected 360 days after TCRalphabeta/CD19-depleted stem cell transplant. In nucleotides, the CDR3 is TGTGCCAGCAGTGCACAGCCCTTCACAGATACGCAGTATTTT. It codes for CASSAQPFTDTQYF.